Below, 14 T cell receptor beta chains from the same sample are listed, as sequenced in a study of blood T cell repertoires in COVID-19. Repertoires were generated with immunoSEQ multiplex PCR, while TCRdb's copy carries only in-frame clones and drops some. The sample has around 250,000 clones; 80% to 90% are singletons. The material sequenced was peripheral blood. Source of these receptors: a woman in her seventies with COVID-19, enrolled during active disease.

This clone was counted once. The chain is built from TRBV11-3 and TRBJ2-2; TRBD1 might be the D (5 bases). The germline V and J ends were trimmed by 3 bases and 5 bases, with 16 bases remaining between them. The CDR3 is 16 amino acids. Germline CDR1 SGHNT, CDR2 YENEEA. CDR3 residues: CASSFRSGHITGELFF. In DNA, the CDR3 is TGTGCCAGCAGCTTCCGTTCAGGGCATATAACCGGGGAGCTGTTTTTT.

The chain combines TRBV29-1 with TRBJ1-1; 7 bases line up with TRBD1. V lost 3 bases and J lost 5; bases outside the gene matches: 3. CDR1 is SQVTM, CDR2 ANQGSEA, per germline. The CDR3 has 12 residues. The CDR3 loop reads CSVDRGETEAFF. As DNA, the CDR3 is TGCAGCGTTGACAGGGGGGAAACTGAAGCTTTCTTT.

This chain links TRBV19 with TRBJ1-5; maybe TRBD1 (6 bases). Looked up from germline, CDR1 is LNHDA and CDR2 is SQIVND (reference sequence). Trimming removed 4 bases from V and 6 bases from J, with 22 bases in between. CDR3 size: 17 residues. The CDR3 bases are TGTGCCAGTAGTACGTACAGGGTAGGTCTAACAGGTCAGCCCCAGCATTTT. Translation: CASSTYRVGLTGQPQHF.

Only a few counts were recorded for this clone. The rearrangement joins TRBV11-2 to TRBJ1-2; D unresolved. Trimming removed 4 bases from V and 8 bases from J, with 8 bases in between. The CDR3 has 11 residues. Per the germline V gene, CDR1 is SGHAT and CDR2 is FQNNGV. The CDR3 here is CASSSTEGYTF. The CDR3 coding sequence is TGTGCCAGCAGCTCCACAGAAGGCTACACCTTC. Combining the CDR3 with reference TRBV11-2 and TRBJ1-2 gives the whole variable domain EAGVAQSPRYKIIEKRQSVAFWCNPISGHATLYWYQQILGQGPKLLIQFQNNGVVDDSQLPKDRFSAERLKGVDSTLKIQPAKLEDSAVYLCASSSTEGYTFGSGTRLTVV.

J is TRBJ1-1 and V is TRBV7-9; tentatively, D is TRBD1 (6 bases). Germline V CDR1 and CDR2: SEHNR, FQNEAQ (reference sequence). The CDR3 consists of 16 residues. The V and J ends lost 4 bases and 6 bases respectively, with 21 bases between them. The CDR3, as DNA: TGTGCCAGCAGCTCCTCATCAGGGGTATTGGTTGCTGAAGCTTTCTTT. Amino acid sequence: CASSSSSGVLVAEAFF.

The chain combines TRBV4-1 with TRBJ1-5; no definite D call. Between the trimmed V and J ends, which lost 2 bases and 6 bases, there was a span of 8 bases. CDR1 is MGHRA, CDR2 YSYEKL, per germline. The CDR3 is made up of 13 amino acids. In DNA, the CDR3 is TGCGCCAGCAGCCAATATGGGAGTCAGCCCCAGCATTTT. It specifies CASSQYGSQPQHF.

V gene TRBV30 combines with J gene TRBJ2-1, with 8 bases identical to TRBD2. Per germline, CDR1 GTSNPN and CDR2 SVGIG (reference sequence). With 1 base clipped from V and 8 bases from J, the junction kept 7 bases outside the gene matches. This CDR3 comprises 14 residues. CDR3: CAWSALAGGDEQFF. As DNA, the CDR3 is TGTGCCTGGAGTGCACTAGCCGGGGGGGATGAGCAGTTCTTC.

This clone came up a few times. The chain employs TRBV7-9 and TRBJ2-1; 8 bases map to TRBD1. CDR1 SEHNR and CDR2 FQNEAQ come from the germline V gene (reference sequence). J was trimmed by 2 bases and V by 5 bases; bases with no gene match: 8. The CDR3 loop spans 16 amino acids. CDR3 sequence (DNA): TGTGCCAGCAGCCAGCCGACAGGGGTCACCTACAATGAGCAGTTCTTC. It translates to CASSQPTGVTYNEQFF.

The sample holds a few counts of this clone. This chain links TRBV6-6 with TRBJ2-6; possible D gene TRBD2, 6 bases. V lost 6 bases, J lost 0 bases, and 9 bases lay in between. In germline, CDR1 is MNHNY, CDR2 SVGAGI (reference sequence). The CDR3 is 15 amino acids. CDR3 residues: CASSRSGSGANVLTF. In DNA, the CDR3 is TGTGCCAGCAGCCGTAGCGGCTCTGGGGCCAACGTCCTGACTTTC.

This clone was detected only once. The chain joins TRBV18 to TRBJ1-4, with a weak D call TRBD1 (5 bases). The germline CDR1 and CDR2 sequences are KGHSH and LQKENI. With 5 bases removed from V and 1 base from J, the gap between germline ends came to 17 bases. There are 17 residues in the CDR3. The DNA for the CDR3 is TGTGCCAGCTCATCTGTCTCGACGGGGGTAACTAATGAAAAACTGTTTTTT. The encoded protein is CASSSVSTGVTNEKLFF.

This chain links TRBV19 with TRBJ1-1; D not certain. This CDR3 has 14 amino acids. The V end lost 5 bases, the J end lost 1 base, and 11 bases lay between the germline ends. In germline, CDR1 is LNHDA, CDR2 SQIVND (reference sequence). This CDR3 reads CASSSRGGNTEAFF. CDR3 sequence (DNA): TGTGCCAGTAGTTCCCGGGGTGGGAACACTGAAGCTTTCTTT.

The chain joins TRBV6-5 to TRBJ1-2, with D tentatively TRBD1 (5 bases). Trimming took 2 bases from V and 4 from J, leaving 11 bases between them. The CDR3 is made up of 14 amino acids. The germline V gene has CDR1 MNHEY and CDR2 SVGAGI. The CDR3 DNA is TGTGCCAGCAGTTACGACAGCATCCTCTATGGCTACACCTTC. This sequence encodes CASSYDSILYGYTF.

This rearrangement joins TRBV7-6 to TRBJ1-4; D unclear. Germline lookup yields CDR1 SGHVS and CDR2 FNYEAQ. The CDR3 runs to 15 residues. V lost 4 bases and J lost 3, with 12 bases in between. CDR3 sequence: CASSSLGRANEKLFF. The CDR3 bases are TGTGCCAGCAGCTCCCTAGGGAGGGCTAATGAAAAACTGTTTTTT.

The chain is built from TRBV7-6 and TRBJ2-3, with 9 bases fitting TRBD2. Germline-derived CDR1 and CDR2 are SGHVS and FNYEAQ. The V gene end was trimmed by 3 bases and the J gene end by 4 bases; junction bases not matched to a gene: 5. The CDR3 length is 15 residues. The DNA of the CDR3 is TGTGCCAGCAGCTTTGCGGCGGGAGGGGCAGATACGCAGTATTTT. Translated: CASSFAAGGADTQYF.